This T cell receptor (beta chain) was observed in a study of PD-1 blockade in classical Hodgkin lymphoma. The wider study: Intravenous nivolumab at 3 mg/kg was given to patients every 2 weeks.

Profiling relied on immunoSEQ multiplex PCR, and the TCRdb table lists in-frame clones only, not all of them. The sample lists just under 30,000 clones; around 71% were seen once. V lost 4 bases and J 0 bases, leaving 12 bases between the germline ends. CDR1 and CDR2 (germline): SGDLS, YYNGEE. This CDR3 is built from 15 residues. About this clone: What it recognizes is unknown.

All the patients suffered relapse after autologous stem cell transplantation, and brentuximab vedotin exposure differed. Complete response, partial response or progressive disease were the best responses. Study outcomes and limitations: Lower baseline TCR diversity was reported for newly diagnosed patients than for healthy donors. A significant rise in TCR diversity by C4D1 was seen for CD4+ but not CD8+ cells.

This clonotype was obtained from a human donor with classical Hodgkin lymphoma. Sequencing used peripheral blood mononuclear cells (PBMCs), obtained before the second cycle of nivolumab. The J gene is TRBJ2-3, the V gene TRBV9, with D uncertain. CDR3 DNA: TGTGCCAGCAGCCCAAGTATCCGGAGCACAGATACGCAGTATTTT. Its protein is CASSPSIRSTDTQYF.